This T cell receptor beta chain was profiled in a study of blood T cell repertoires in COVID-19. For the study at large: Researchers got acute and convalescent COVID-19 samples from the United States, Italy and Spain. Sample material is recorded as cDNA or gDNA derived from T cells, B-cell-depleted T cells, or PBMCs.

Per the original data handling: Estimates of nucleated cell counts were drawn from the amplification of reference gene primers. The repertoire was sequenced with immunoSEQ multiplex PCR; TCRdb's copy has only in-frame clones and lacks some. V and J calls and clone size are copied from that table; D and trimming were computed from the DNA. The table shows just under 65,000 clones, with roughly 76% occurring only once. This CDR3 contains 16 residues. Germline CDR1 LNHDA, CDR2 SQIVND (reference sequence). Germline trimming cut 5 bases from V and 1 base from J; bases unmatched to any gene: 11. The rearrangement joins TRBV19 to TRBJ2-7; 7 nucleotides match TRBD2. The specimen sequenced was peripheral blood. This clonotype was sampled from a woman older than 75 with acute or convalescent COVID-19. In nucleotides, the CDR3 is TGTGCCAGTAGTCCGGTCGGCCTAGCGGCTTCCTACGAGCAGTACTTC. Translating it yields CASSPVGLAASYEQYF.